This T cell receptor beta chain originates from a study of blood T cells in healthy people across ages. Findings and limits, study-wide: Percentage of naive T cells showed a strong correlation with TCR beta diversity.

This CDR3 is 11 amino acids long. V shed 3 bases and J shed 8 bases, with 7 bases lying between them. Through a sample-barcoded 5' primer and a J-beta primer mix, a second PCR was run for roughly 6 to 12 cycles. TCRdb fed the 5' RACE reads into MiXCR, producing one record per CDR3 protein. Here the sample spans hundreds of thousands of distinct CDR3 sequences, under 65% being singletons. About this clonotype: Its specificity is not known.

V usage is TRBV12-3 or TRBV12-4 and J usage is TRBJ1-2; D ambiguous. The sequencing sample was made of blood. The receptor comes from a woman of 80 years or more in good health. CDR3 nucleotides: TGTGCCAGCAGTTTCAGAGCCGGCTACACCTTC. This sequence encodes CASSFRAGYTF.